What follows are 14 T cell receptor beta chains derived from one specimen sequenced in a study of cytomegalovirus exposure and HLA in healthy donors. Primers: 60 Vbeta forward and 13 Jbeta reverse. The data were produced by immunoSEQ multiplex PCR, yet TCRdb's version contains in-frame clones alone and is incomplete. The data hold about 82,000 clones, with around 78% observed a single time. Sequenced sample: PBMCs. Receptors originate from a male donor in good health and CMV-seropositive.

The chain joins TRBV7-2 to TRBJ1-3, with 8 nucleotides matching TRBD1. V shed 6 bases, J shed 2 bases, and the junction held 9 bases outside the gene matches. This CDR3 has 16 residues. The germline gives CDR1 SGHTA, CDR2 FQGNSA. CDR3 residues: CASSRTGGYAGNTIYF. CDR3 DNA sequence: TGTGCCAGCAGTCGTACAGGGGGTTACGCTGGAAACACCATATATTTT.

The chain combines TRBV28 with TRBJ1-5, with D perhaps matching TRBD1 (5 bases). Germline lookup yields CDR1 MDHEN and CDR2 SYDVKM. The CDR3 runs to 18 residues. Trimming shortened V by 3 bases and J by 3 bases, and 21 bases separated the two germline ends. The CDR3 coding sequence is TGTGCCAGCAGTTTGCGTCGGACACGAATGGACCACAATCAGCCCCAGCATTTT. Protein sequence: CASSLRRTRMDHNQPQHF.

The chain couples TRBV29-1 to TRBJ2-3; 12 bases are shared with TRBD2. Germline V gives CDR1 SQVTM, CDR2 ANQGSEA. With V trimmed by 3 bases and J by 4 bases, 11 bases remained unmatched. The CDR3 runs to 17 residues. CDR3: CSVDPSSGGARADTQYF. DNA of the CDR3: TGCAGCGTTGACCCGTCTAGCGGGGGGGCCCGCGCAGATACGCAGTATTTT.

Note on this clone: The junction departs from the called germline gene at one end, perhaps through a read error. The genes are TRBV7-9 and TRBJ2-4, with a weak D call TRBD1 (5 bases). CDR3 length equals 12 residues. In germline, CDR1 is SEHNR, CDR2 FQNEAQ (reference sequence). The CDR3 protein is CSSMTDKNIQYF. The CDR3 nucleotides are TGTTCCAGCATGACAGACAAAAACATTCAGTACTTC.

A remark on this clone: This sample includes further DNA sequences coding for the same CDR3. This sequence joins TRBV28 and TRBJ1-1; D is uncertain. The CDR3 is 10 residues long. V lost 4 bases to trimming and J lost 5 bases, with 2 bases between them. Germline CDR1 MDHEN, CDR2 SYDVKM. The CDR3 is CASSSTEAFF. The CDR3 DNA sequence: TGTGCCAGCAGTTCTACTGAAGCTTTCTTT.

For the CDR3, the DNA is TGCGCCAGCAGCCCGTACCACACTCCGGGACAGGGGGCTTACGAGCAGTACTTC. Amino acids: CASSPYHTPGQGAYEQYF. This chain links TRBV4-1 with TRBJ2-5, with 12 bases identical to TRBD1. The J call may be in error: the DNA end matches TRBJ2-7 better. The CDR3 has 18 amino acids. Germline loops: CDR1 MGHRA, CDR2 YSYEKL.

The J gene is TRBJ2-2, the V gene TRBV7-6, with D perhaps TRBD2 (6 bases). From germline, CDR1 is SGHVS and CDR2 FNYEAQ. This CDR3 spans 18 amino acids. V was trimmed by 2 bases and J by 3 bases, leaving 19 bases between them. The CDR3 DNA follows: TGTGCCAGCAGCTTAAGGATTCGCGGCGGGGACCACACCGGGGAGCTGTTTTTT. Translating it yields CASSLRIRGGDHTGELFF.

The gene calls are TRBV5-6 and TRBJ1-5, with D possibly TRBD1 on 6 matching bases. CDR3 length: 17 amino acids. From germline, CDR1 is SGHDT and CDR2 YYEEEE. Trimming cost V 3 bases and J 0 bases, with 16 bases left between them. The CDR3, as DNA: TGTGCCAGCAGCTCGGCGCGAGACAGGATTAGCAATCAGCCCCAGCATTTT. The encoded protein is CASSSARDRISNQPQHF.

The V gene is TRBV7-9, the J gene TRBJ2-1, with a possible D match to TRBD2 (5 bases). Germline V lookup: CDR1 SEHNR, CDR2 FQNEAQ (reference sequence). V lost 4 bases and J 9 bases, leaving 10 bases between the germline ends. CDR3 length equals 12 residues. The CDR3 protein is CASSYIASEQFF. For the CDR3, the DNA is TGTGCCAGCAGCTACATAGCGTCTGAGCAGTTCTTC.

This chain joins TRBV5-1 and TRBJ2-2, with D unclear. From germline, CDR1 is SGHRS and CDR2 YFSETQ. Trimming left V 1 base short and J 3 bases short, with 16 bases between. The CDR3 has 17 residues. This chain's CDR3 is CASSLRFSRIYTGELFF. The CDR3 nucleotides are TGCGCCAGCAGCTTGAGGTTTTCTAGGATCTACACCGGGGAGCTGTTTTTT.

This clone has only one observation. The rearrangement uses TRBV7-2 and TRBJ2-3; 7 positions match TRBD1. Looked up from germline, CDR1 is SGHTA and CDR2 is FQGNSA. The CDR3 extends over 14 amino acids. J lost 3 bases, V lost 6 bases, and 6 bases had no gene match. The CDR3 region is CASRPGQMTDTQYF. The CDR3 nucleotides read TGTGCCAGCAGACCGGGACAGATGACAGATACGCAGTATTTT.

V gene TRBV5-4 combines with J gene TRBJ1-2; D perhaps matches TRBD1 (5 bases). The CDR3 consists of 15 residues. CDR1 is SGHNT, CDR2 YYREEE, per germline (reference sequence). The ends were cut back, 1 base at V and 3 bases at J, with 13 bases in the middle. The CDR3 is CASSLKSGGDYGYTF. CDR3 bases: TGTGCCAGCAGCTTGAAGTCGGGAGGGGACTATGGCTACACCTTC.

The rearrangement uses TRBV28 and TRBJ2-7; 11 positions agree with TRBD2. This CDR3 contains 15 residues. After removal of 5 bases from V and 4 bases from J, the junction contained 7 bases not matched to a gene. CDR1 is MDHEN, CDR2 SYDVKM, per germline. The CDR3 sequence: CASSRLTSGAYEQYF. The CDR3 bases are TGTGCCAGCAGTCGCCTGACTAGCGGGGCTTACGAGCAGTACTTC. Using reference TRBV28 and TRBJ2-7 for the parts outside the CDR3, the full variable domain is DVKVTQSSRYLVKRTGEKVFLECVQDMDHENMFWYRQDPGLGLRLIYFSYDVKMKEKGDIPEGYSVSREKKERFSLILESASTNQTSMYLCASSRLTSGAYEQYFGPGTRLTVT.

V and J are TRBV29-1 and TRBJ1-6, with 7 bases identical to TRBD1. The CDR3 sequence is 13 residues long. The V gene's germline CDR1 is SQVTM and CDR2 ANQGSEA. V lost 6 bases, J lost 9 bases, and 8 bases stayed unmatched. The CDR3 reads CSVTGQPGSPLHF. The CDR3 nucleotides read TGCAGCGTGACGGGACAGCCTGGTTCACCCCTCCACTTT.